Below are 22 T cell receptor beta chains sequenced from a single sample in a study of blood T cell repertoires in COVID-19. The protocol was immunoSEQ multiplex PCR, while the TCRdb copy is restricted to in-frame clones and leaves out a portion. The data hold approximately 94,000 clones, with 70% to 85% observed a single time. Sample: peripheral blood. All receptors come from a man between 60 and 70 years old with acute or convalescent COVID-19.

The chain links TRBV6-1 to TRBJ1-2; a possible D gene is TRBD1 (6 bases). This CDR3 has 13 residues. The germline CDR1 and CDR2 sequences are MNHNS and SASEGT. The germline V and J ends were trimmed by 3 bases and 6 bases, with 11 bases remaining between them. CDR3 region: CASSDWAGDGYTF. DNA for the CDR3: TGTGCCAGCAGTGATTGGGCAGGGGATGGCTACACCTTC.

This chain joins TRBV7-9 and TRBJ1-5; TRBD1 matches 9 bases. The CDR3 covers 16 residues. Unmatched junction bases numbered 10, after V lost 5 bases and J lost 5 bases. Germline V lookup: CDR1 SEHNR, CDR2 FQNEAQ (reference sequence). CDR3 loop: CASSRWTGVSDQPQHF. In DNA, the CDR3 is TGTGCCAGCAGCCGATGGACAGGGGTTTCAGATCAGCCCCAGCATTTT.

The J gene is TRBJ2-1, the V gene TRBV6-5; 9 positions match TRBD2. Looked up from germline, CDR1 is MNHEY and CDR2 is SVGAGI. V shed 6 bases, J shed 6 bases, and the junction held 9 bases outside the gene matches. The length of the CDR3 is 15 residues. CDR3 protein: CASRLSSGGRNEQFF. The DNA for the CDR3 is TGTGCCAGCAGACTCTCCAGCGGGGGGCGCAATGAGCAGTTCTTC.

The genes are TRBV6-1 and TRBJ1-5; the D is unclear. Trimming pared 0 bases from V and 3 bases from J, leaving 18 bases between. CDR1 and CDR2 (germline): MNHNS, SASEGT. The CDR3 length is 18 residues. CDR3 region: CASSEAFTSGLNNQPQHF. The DNA for the CDR3 is TGTGCCAGCAGTGAAGCGTTTACCAGCGGACTGAACAATCAGCCCCAGCATTTT.

This chain joins TRBV7-7 and TRBJ2-1; 12 nucleotides line up with TRBD2. Germline V CDR1 and CDR2: SSHAT, FNYEAQ (reference sequence). This CDR3 has 17 amino acids. Losses at the gene ends were 1 base for V and 5 bases for J; bases not matched to a gene: 6. Here the CDR3 reads CASSLDSSGGANNEQFF. The CDR3, as DNA: TGTGCCAGCAGCTTAGATTCTAGCGGGGGGGCCAACAATGAGCAGTTCTTC.

The chain links TRBV12-3 or TRBV12-4 to TRBJ1-2, with unresolved D. This CDR3 spans 13 amino acids. Trimming stripped 1 base from V and 8 bases from J, with 11 bases between. The chain's CDR3 is CASSLVRGRGYTF. DNA of the CDR3: TGTGCCAGCAGTTTAGTTAGAGGGAGAGGCTACACCTTC.

The V call is TRBV18, the J call TRBJ1-5; tentatively, D is TRBD1 (5 bases). The length of the CDR3 is 13 residues. V lost 2 bases and J 4 bases, leaving 6 bases between the germline ends. Germline V gene sequence: CDR1 KGHSH, CDR2 LQKENI. The CDR3: CASSPGGNQPQHF. The CDR3 nucleotides read TGTGCCAGCTCACCAGGGGGGAATCAGCCCCAGCATTTT.

The CDR3 bases are TGTGCCAGCTCACCACCAGAACAGGGCTATGGCTACACCTTC. Translating gives CASSPPEQGYGYTF. The chain uses TRBV18 and TRBJ1-2, with D possibly TRBD1 on 6 matching bases. Germline values: CDR1 KGHSH, CDR2 LQKENI. The CDR3 length is 14 residues. V was shortened by 0 bases and J by 4 bases, with 9 bases between the two germline ends.

V is TRBV5-4 and J is TRBJ2-5; 7 nucleotides line up with TRBD1. After removal of 4 bases from V and 2 bases from J, the junction contained 11 bases not matched to a gene. There are 16 residues in the CDR3. CDR1 is SGHNT, CDR2 YYREEE, per germline (reference sequence). This chain's CDR3 is CASSNDAGTEQETQYF. In nucleotides, the CDR3 is TGTGCCAGCAGCAACGACGCCGGGACAGAGCAAGAGACCCAGTACTTC.

This chain connects TRBV2 to TRBJ2-7; a weak D match, TRBD1 (8 bases). The CDR3 runs to 15 residues. Looked up from germline, CDR1 is SNHLY and CDR2 is FYNNEI. Trimming removed 5 bases at V and 3 bases at J, with 17 bases between. The CDR3 sequence: CASSQQGGVDYEQYF. The CDR3 DNA sequence: TGTGCCAGCAGTCAACAGGGGGGGGTTGACTACGAGCAGTACTTC.

The gene calls are TRBV6-5 and TRBJ1-1; tentatively, D is TRBD1 (5 bases). The CDR3 is 15 amino acids. Trimming took off 0 bases at V and 1 base at J, with 9 bases between the two ends. Germline CDR1 MNHEY, CDR2 SVGAGI. In DNA, the CDR3 is TGTGCCAGCAGTTACTCCCAGGGAAGGAACACTGAAGCTTTCTTT. This sequence encodes CASSYSQGRNTEAFF.

This sequence joins TRBV5-5 and TRBJ2-7; TRBD1 matches at 9 bases. J gave up 1 base and V 1 base, and 3 bases lay outside the gene matches. Per the germline V gene, CDR1 is SGHKS and CDR2 is YYEKEE (reference sequence). The CDR3 consists of 15 residues. The CDR3 is CASSLTGGLSYEQYV. The CDR3 coding sequence is TGTGCCAGCAGCTTGACAGGGGGCCTATCCTACGAGCAGTACGTC.

In this sample, this clone turned up a few times. This chain connects TRBV19 to TRBJ1-5; D perhaps matches TRBD1 (6 bases). This CDR3 contains 14 residues. CDR1 LNHDA and CDR2 SQIVND come from the germline V gene (reference sequence). V lost 7 bases and J 7 bases, leaving 17 bases between the germline ends. The CDR3 DNA follows: TGTGCCAGTACCCTAGGACAGAGGGGACAGCCCCAGCATTTT. This sequence encodes CASTLGQRGQPQHF.

This clone was seen a few times. V gene TRBV19 combines with J gene TRBJ1-3; tentative D call: TRBD1 (5 bases). Trimming cost V 7 bases and J 7 bases, with 20 bases left between them. The CDR3 totals 15 residues. Germline V CDR1 and CDR2: LNHDA, SQIVND (reference sequence). The CDR3 DNA is TGTGCCAGTACCCCGAGACTTGGCAGGGTCAACACCATATATTTT. Encoded protein: CASTPRLGRVNTIYF. Full variable domain (rest looked up from reference TRBV19 and TRBJ1-3): DGGITQSPKYLFRKEGQNVTLSCEQNLNHDAMYWYRQDPGQGLRLIYYSQIVNDFQKGDIAEGYSVSREKKESFPLTVTSAQKNPTAFYLCASTPRLGRVNTIYFGEGSWLTVV.

The rearrangement joins TRBV5-1 to TRBJ1-2, with a tentative D call TRBD1 (6 bases). CDR1 is SGHRS and CDR2 is YFSETQ in the germline V gene. CDR3 length equals 13 residues. V lost 0 bases and J 8 bases, leaving 11 bases between the germline ends. CDR3 sequence reads: CASSLVQGVGYTF. The CDR3 region has the DNA TGCGCCAGCAGCTTGGTACAGGGTGTGGGCTACACCTTC.

The chain combines TRBV28 with TRBJ1-2; the D gene is possibly TRBD1 (5 bases). Germline assignment: CDR1 MDHEN and CDR2 SYDVKM. There are 12 residues in the CDR3. The V end lost 4 bases, the J end lost 4 bases, and 7 bases lay between the germline ends. The CDR3 region is CASSYRIYGYTF. The CDR3, as DNA: TGTGCCAGCAGTTACAGGATCTATGGCTACACCTTC.

V gene TRBV28 combines with J gene TRBJ2-5, with 8 bases identical to TRBD2. Germline values: CDR1 MDHEN, CDR2 SYDVKM. The CDR3 consists of 13 residues. Trimming cost V 3 bases and J 13 bases; bases outside gene matches: 10. The CDR3 nucleotides read TGTGCCAGCAGTTTGGGGGTGGAGCGGGGGAGGTACTTC. It encodes CASSLGVERGRYF.

This clone has more than one count but fewer than ten. The chain employs TRBV11-1 and TRBJ2-3; TRBD2 might be the D (5 bases). Between the trimmed V and J ends, which lost 4 bases and 6 bases, there was a span of 17 bases. Germline CDR1 SGHAT, CDR2 FQDESV (reference sequence). The length of the CDR3 is 15 residues. The CDR3 DNA is TGTGCCAGCAGCTCGGGGATCATAATGATGGATACGCAGTATTTT. Encoded protein: CASSSGIIMMDTQYF.

This chain joins TRBV10-3 and TRBJ2-7; 7 nucleotides match TRBD2. The CDR3 runs to 13 residues. Germline-derived CDR1 and CDR2 are ENHRY and SYGVKD. The CDR3 protein is CALFRGVPYEQYV. The CDR3 nucleotides are TGTGCTCTATTCCGGGGGGTCCCCTACGAGCAGTACGTC.

The chain is built from TRBV27 and TRBJ2-7, with D perhaps matching TRBD2 (5 bases). Germline loops: CDR1 MNHEY, CDR2 SMNVEV (reference sequence). Trimming pared 3 bases from V and 1 base from J, leaving 10 bases between. This CDR3 spans 14 amino acids. As DNA, the CDR3 is TGTGCCAGCAGTTTGGCACGGACTTCCTACGAGCAGTACTTC. Translated, it gives CASSLARTSYEQYF.

The rearrangement links TRBV6-5 to TRBJ2-4; TRBD1 matches 8 bases. Trimming cost V 5 bases and J 8 bases; bases outside gene matches: 2. The CDR3 is 12 residues long. Germline V gene lookup returns CDR1 MNHEY and CDR2 SVGAGI. This chain's CDR3 is CASSTGGDIQYF. CDR3 bases: TGTGCCAGCAGTACAGGGGGTGACATTCAGTACTTC.

V usage is TRBV6-2 or TRBV6-3 and J usage is TRBJ2-2, with D possibly TRBD1 on 5 matching bases. Germline-derived CDR1 and CDR2 are MNHEY and SVGEGT. The CDR3 sequence is 14 residues long. Trimming stripped 0 bases from V and 3 bases from J, with 5 bases between. CDR3 coding DNA: TGTGCCAGCAGTTACTCCAGGGACACCGGGGAGCTGTTTTTT. Encoded protein: CASSYSRDTGELFF.